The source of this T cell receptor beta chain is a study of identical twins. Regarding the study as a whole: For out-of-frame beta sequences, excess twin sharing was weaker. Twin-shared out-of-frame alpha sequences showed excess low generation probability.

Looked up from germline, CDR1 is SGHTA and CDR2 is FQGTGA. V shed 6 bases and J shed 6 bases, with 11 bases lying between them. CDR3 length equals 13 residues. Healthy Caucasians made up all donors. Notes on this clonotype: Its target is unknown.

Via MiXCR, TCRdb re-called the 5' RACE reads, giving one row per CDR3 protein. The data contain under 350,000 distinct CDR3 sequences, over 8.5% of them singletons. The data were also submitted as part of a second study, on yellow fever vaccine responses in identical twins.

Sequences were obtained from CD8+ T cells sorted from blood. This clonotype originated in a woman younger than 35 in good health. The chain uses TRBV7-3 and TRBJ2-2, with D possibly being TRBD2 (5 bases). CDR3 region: CASSSGKAGELFF. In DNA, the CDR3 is TGTGCCAGCAGTTCGGGGAAGGCCGGGGAGCTGTTTTTT.